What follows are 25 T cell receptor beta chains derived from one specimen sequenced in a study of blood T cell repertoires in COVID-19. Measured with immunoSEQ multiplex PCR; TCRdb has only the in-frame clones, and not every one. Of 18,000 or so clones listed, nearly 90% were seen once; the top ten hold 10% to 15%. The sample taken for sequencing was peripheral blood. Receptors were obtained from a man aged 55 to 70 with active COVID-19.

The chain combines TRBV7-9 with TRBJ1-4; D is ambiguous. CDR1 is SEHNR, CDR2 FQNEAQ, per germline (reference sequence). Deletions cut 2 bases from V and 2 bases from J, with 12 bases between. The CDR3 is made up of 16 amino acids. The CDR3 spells CASSLLLGSTNEKLFF. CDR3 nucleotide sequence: TGTGCCAGCAGCTTACTCCTCGGGTCGACTAATGAAAAACTGTTTTTT. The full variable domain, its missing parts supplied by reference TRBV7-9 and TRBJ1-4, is DTGVSQNPRHKITKRGQNVTFRCDPISEHNRLYWYRQTLGQGPEFLTYFQNEAQLEKSRLLSDRFSAERPKGSFSTLEIQRTEQGDSAMYLCASSLLLGSTNEKLFFGSGTQLSVL.

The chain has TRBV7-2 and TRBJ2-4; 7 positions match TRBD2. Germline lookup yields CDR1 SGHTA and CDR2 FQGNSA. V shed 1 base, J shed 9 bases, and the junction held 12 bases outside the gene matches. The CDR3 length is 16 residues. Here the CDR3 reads CASSLVTGRGSGIQYF. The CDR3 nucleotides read TGTGCCAGCAGCTTAGTAACGGGGAGGGGATCCGGCATTCAGTACTTC.

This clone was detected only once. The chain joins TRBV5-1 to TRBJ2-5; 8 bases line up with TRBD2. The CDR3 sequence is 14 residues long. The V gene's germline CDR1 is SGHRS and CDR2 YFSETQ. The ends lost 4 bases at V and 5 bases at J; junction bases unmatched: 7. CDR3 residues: CASSGGTRGETQYF. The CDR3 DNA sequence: TGCGCCAGCAGCGGGGGGACTAGGGGTGAGACCCAGTACTTC. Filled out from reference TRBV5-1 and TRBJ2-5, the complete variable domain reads KAGVTQTPRYLIKTRGQQVTLSCSPISGHRSVSWYQQTPGQGLQFLFEYFSETQRNKGNFPGRFSGRQFSNSRSEMNVSTLELGDSALYLCASSGGTRGETQYFGPGTRLLVL.

The CDR3 DNA reads as TGTGCCATCGCCGGGGACAGGGTAATGATGGAGACCCAGTACTTC. This sequence encodes CAIAGDRVMMETQYF. The chain combines TRBV10-3 with TRBJ2-5, with 9 bases matching TRBD1. Germline lookup yields CDR1 ENHRY and CDR2 SYGVKD. The J segment lost 5 bases and the V segment lost 8 bases, leaving 12 bases of the junction unmatched. The CDR3 loop spans 15 amino acids.

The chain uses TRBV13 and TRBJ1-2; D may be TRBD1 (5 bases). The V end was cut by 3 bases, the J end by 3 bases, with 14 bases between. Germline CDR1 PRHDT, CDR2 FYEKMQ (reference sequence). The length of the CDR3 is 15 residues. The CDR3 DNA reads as TGTGCCAGCAGCTTGGACACCCCTCCTTACTATGGCTACACCTTC. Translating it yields CASSLDTPPYYGYTF.

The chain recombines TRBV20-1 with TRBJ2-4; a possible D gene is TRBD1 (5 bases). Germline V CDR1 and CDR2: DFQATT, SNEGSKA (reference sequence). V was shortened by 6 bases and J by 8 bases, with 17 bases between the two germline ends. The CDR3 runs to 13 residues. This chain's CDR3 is CSASSLLGDIQYF. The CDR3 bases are TGCAGTGCGAGTAGTCTATTAGGGGACATTCAGTACTTC.

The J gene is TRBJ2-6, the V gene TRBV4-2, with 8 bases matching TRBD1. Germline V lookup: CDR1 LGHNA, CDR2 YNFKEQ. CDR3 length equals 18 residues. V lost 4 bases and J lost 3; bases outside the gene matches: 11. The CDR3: CASSPNAQGVVGANVLTF. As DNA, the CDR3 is TGTGCCAGCAGCCCCAATGCACAGGGGGTGGTTGGGGCCAACGTCCTGACTTTC.

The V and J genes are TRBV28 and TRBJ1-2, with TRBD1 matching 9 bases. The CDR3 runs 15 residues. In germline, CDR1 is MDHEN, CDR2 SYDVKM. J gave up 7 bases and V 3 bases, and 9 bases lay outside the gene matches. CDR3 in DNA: TGTGCCAGCAGTTTTAACGGACAGGGGTCTGGTGGCTACACCTTC. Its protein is CASSFNGQGSGGYTF.

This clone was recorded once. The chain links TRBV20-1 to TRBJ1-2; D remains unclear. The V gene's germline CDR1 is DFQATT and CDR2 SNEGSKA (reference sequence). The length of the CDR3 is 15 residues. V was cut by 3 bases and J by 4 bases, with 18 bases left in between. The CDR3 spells CSASSLLGSVYGYTF. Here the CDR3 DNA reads TGCAGTGCTAGTAGTCTCCTGGGCAGTGTCTATGGCTACACCTTC.

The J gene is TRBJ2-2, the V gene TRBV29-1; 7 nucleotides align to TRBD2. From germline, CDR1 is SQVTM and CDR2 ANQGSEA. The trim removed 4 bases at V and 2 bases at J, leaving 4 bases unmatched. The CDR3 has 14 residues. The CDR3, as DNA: TGCAGCGTTGCGGGGGGATTAAACACCGGGGAGCTGTTTTTT. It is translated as CSVAGGLNTGELFF.

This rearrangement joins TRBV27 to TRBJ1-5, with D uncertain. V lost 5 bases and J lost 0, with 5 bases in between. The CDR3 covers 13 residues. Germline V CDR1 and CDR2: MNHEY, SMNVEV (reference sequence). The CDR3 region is CASSQVSNQPQHF. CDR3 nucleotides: TGTGCCAGCAGTCAGGTTAGCAATCAGCCCCAGCATTTT.

The CDR3 region is CASSLMGAGDTQYF. Written as DNA, the CDR3 is TGTGCCAGCAGCCTCATGGGGGCAGGGGATACGCAGTATTTT. V is TRBV11-1 and J is TRBJ2-3, with D tentatively TRBD1 (6 bases). The CDR3 covers 14 residues. Germline lookup yields CDR1 SGHAT and CDR2 FQDESV (reference sequence). Trimming took off 5 bases at V and 6 bases at J, with 15 bases between the two ends.

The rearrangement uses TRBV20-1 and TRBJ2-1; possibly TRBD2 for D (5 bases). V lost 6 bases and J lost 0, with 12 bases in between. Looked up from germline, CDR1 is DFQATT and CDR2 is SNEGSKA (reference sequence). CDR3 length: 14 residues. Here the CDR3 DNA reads TGCAGTGCAAGTAAGCGGAGCTCCTACAATGAGCAGTTCTTC. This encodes CSASKRSSYNEQFF.

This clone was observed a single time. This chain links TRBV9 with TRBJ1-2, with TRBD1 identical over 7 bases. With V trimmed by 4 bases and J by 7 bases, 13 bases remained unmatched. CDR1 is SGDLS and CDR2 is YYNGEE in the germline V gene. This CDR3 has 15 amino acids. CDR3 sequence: CASSPGTASLGGYTF. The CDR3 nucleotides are TGTGCCAGCAGCCCCGGGACAGCAAGTTTGGGTGGCTACACCTTC.

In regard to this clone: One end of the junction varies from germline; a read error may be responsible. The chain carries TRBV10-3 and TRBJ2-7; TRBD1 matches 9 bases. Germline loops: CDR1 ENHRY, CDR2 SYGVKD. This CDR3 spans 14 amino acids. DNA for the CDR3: TGTGCCATCAGAATTACAGGGGGCTCCCACGAGCAGTACTTC. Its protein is CAIRITGGSHEQYF.

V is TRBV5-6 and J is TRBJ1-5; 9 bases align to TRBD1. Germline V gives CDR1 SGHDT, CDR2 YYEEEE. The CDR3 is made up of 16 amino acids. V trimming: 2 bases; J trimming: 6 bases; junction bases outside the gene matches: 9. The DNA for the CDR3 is TGTGCCAGCAGCTTCCGGTCGGGACAGGGTGCTCAGCCCCAGCATTTT. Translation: CASSFRSGQGAQPQHF.

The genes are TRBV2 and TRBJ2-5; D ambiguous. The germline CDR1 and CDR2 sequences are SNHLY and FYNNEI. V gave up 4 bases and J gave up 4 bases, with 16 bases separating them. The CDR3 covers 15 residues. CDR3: CASSVLLVRRETQYF. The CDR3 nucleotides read TGTGCCAGCAGTGTCCTCCTAGTTAGGAGAGAGACCCAGTACTTC.

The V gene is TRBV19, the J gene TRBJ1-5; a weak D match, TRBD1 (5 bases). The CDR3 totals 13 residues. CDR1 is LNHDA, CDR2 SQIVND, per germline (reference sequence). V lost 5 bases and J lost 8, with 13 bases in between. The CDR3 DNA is TGTGCCAGTAGTGCGACAGTGCAAGAGCCCCAGCATTTT. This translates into CASSATVQEPQHF.

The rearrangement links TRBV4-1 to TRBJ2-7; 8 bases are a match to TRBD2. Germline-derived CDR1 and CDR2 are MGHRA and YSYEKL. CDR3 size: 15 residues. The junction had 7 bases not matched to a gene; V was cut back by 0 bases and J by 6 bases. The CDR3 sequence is CASSQDLAGYSEQYF. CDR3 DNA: TGCGCCAGCAGCCAAGATTTAGCGGGATACTCCGAGCAGTACTTC.

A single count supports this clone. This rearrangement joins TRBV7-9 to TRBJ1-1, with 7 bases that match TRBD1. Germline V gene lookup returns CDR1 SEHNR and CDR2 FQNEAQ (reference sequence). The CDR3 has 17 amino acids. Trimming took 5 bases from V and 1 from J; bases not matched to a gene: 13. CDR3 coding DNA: TGTGCCAGCAGCACGCATACAGGGGACGGGACGAACACTGAAGCTTTCTTT. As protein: CASSTHTGDGTNTEAFF.

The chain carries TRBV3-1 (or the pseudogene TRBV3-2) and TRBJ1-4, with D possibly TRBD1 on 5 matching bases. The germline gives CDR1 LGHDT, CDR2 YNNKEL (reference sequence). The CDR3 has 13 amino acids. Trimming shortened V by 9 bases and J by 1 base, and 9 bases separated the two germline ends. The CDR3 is CASTTGTNEKLFF. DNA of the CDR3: TGTGCCAGTACTACAGGAACTAATGAAAAACTGTTTTTT.

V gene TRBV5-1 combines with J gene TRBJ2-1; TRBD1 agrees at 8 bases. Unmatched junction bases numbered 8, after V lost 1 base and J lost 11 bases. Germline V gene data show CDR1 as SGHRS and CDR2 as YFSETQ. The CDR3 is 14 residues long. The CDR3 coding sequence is TGCGCCAGCAGCTTGATTGGACAGGGAAGTAAGCAGTTCTTC. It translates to CASSLIGQGSKQFF.

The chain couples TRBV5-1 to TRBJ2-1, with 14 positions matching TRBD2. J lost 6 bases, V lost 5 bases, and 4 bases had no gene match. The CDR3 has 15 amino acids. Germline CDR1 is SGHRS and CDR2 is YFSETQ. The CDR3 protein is CASRYGLAGGNEQFF. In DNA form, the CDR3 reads TGCGCCAGCAGATATGGACTAGCGGGAGGCAATGAGCAGTTCTTC.

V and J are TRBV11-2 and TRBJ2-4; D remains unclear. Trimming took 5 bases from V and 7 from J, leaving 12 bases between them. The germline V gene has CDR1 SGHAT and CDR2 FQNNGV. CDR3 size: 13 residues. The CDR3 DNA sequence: TGTGCCAGCAGCCACCGACACCCCAACATTCAGTACTTC. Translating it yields CASSHRHPNIQYF.

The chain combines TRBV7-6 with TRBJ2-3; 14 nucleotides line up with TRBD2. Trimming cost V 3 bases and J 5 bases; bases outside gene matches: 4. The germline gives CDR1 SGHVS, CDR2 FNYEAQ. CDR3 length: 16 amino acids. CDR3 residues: CASSFRLAGGGDTQYF. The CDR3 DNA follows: TGTGCCAGCAGCTTTAGACTAGCGGGAGGGGGAGATACGCAGTATTTT.